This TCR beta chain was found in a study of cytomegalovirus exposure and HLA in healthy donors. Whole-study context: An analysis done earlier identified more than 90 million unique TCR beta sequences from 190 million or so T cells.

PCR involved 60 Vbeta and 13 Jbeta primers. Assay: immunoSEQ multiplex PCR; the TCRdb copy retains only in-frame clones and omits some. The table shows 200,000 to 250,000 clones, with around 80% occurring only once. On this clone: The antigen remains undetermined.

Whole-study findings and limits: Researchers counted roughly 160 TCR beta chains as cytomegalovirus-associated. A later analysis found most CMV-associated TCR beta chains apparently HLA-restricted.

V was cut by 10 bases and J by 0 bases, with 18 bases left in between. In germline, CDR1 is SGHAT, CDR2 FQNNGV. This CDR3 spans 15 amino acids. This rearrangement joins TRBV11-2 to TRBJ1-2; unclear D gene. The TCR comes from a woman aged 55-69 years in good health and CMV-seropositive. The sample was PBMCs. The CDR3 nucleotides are TGTGCCACCTCCCCTGGGTACAGCACTAACTATGGCTACACCTTC. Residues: CATSPGYSTNYGYTF. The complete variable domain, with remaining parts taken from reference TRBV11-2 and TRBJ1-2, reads EAGVAQSPRYKIIEKRQSVAFWCNPISGHATLYWYQQILGQGPKLLIQFQNNGVVDDSQLPKDRFSAERLKGVDSTLKIQPAKLEDSAVYLCATSPGYSTNYGYTFGSGTRLTVV.